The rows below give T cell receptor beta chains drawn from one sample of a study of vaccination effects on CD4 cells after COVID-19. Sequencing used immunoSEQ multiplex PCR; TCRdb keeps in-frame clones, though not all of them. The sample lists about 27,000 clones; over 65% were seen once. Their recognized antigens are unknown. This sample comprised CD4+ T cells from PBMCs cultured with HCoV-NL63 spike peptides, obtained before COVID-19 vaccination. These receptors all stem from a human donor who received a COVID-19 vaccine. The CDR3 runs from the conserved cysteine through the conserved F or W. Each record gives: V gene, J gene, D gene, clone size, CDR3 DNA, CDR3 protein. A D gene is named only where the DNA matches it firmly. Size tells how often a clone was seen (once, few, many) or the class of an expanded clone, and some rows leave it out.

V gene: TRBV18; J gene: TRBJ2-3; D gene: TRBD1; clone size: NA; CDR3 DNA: TGTGCCAGCTCCTCCAGGACAGGGAAAACAGATACGCAGTATTTT; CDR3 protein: CASSSRTGKTDTQYF
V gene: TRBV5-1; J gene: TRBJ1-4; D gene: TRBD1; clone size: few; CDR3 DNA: TGCGCCAGCAGCGTGGGACAGGGGGCAACTAATGAAAAACTGTTTTTT; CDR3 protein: CASSVGQGATNEKLFF
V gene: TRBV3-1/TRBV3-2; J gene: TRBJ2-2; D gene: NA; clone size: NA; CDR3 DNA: TGTGCCAGCAGCCAAGCAATTGGCACCGGGGAGCTGTTTTTT; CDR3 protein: CASSQAIGTGELFF
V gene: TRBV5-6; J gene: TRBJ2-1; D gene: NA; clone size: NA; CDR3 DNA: TGTGCCAGCAGCTTGGTACGGGAACTCTACAATGAGCAGTTCTTC; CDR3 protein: CASSLVRELYNEQFF
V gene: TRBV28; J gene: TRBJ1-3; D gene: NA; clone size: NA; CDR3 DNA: TGTGCCAGCAGTTCCGGACAGATCTCTGGAAACACCATATATTTT; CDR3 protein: CASSSGQISGNTIYF
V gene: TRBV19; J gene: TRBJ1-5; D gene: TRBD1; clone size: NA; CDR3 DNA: TGTGCCAGTAGCAAGGACAGGGGGAATGGGCAGCCCCAGCATTTT; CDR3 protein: CASSKDRGNGQPQHF
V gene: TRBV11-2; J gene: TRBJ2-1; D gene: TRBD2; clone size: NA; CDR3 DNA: TGTGCCAGCAGACGGCTAGCGGTTAGGAGCTCCTACAATGAGCAGTTCTTC; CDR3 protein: CASRRLAVRSSYNEQFF
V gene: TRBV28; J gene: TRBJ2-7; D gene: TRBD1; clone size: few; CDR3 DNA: TGTGCCAGCGAGGGACAGACCTACGAGCAGTACTTC; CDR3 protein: CASEGQTYEQYF
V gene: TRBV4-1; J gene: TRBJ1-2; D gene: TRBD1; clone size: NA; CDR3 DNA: TGCGCCAGCAGCCAGGCCGGGACAGCACACTATGGCTACACCTTC; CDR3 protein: CASSQAGTAHYGYTF
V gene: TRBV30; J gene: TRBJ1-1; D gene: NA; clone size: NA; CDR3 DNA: TGTGCCTGGAGTCTATTGAGGGGGTTTACTGAAGCTTTCTTT; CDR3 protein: CAWSLLRGFTEAFF
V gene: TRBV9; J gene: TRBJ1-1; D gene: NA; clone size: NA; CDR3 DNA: TGTGCCAGCAGCGCTGCTGTCAGGGACACCTTGAGGGTGAACACTGAAGCTTTCTTT; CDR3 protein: CASSAAVRDTLRVNTEAFF
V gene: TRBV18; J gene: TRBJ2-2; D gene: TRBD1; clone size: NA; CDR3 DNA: TGTGCCAGCTCACTTGATTTGGACAGGGGGCGGAACACCGGGGAGCTGTTTTTT; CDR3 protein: CASSLDLDRGRNTGELFF
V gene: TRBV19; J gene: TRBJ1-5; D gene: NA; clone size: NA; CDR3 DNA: TGTGCCAGTAGTCTCCGGGGCAGGTTGAGCAATCAGCCCCAGCATTTT; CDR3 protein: CASSLRGRLSNQPQHF
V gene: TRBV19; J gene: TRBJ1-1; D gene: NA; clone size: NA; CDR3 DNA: TGTGCCAGTCTCCCCGCGACAGGAAGGATTACTGAAGCTTTCTTT; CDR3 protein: CASLPATGRITEAFF
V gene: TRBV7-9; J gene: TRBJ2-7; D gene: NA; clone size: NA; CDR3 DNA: TGTGCCAGCAGCCTTAACTACGAGCAGTACTTC; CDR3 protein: CASSLNYEQYF
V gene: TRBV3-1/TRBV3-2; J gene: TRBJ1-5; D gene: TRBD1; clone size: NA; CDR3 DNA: TGTGCCAGCAGCCAAGACCCGTGGACAGGGGTCGGTCAGCCCCAGCATTTT; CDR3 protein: CASSQDPWTGVGQPQHF
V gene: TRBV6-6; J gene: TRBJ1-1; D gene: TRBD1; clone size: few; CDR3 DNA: TGTGCCAGCAGTTACTCGGTTCCACAGGGGTCTTCCGAAGCTTTCTTT; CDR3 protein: CASSYSVPQGSSEAFF
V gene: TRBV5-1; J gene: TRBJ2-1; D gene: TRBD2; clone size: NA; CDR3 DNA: TGCGCCAGCAGCTTGGCGAGGACTAGCGGGGGGGCCGGCAATGAGCAGTTCTTC; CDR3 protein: CASSLARTSGGAGNEQFF
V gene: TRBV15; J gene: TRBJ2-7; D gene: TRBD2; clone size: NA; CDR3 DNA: TGTGCCACCAGCAGGGGAGGACTAGCGGGGGACGAGCAGTACTTC; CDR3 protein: CATSRGGLAGDEQYF
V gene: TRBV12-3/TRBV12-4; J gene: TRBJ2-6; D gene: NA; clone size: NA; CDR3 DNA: TGTGCCGGGAGTAGCTCTGGGGCCAACGTCCTGACTTTC; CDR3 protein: CAGSSSGANVLTF
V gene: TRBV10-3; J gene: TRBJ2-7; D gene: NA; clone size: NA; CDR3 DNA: TGTGCCATCAGTGTGGGGGTACGAGGGGAGCAGTACTTC; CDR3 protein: CAISVGVRGEQYF
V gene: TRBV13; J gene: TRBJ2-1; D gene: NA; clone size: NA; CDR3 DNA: TGTGCCAGCAGCTCAAAGGGCACGTTCAATGAGCAGTTCTTC; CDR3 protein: CASSSKGTFNEQFF
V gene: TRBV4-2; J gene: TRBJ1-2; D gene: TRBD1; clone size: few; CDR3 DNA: TGTGCCAGCAGCCGTCCGGGACAGGGACTCTATGGCTACACCTTC; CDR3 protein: CASSRPGQGLYGYTF
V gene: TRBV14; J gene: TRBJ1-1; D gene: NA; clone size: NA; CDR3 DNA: TGTGCCAGCAGCCATCAGGGGTTTCTTACGGGCACTGAAGCTTTCTTT; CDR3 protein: CASSHQGFLTGTEAFF
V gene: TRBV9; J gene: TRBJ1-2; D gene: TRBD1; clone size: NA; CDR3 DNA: TGTGCCAGCAGCGTGGGGGGACAGGGCTATGGCTACACCTTC; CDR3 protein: CASSVGGQGYGYTF
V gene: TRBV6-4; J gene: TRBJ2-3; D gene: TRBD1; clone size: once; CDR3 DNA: TGTGCCAGCAGTCCCGGGACAGGGGCCCCTAGCACAGATACGCAGTATTTT; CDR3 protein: CASSPGTGAPSTDTQYF